This T cell receptor beta chain was captured in a study of blood T cells in healthy people across ages. The germline gives CDR1 MDHEN, CDR2 SYDVKM. The CDR3 has 15 residues. The second PCR ran about 6 to 12 cycles with a sample-barcoded 5' primer and J-beta primers. TCRdb re-derived calls from the 5' RACE reads in MiXCR, one entry per CDR3 protein. The sample yields roughly 1,100,000 distinct CDR3 sequences, approximately 25% seen once. Points from the study as a whole: Versus aged donors, long-lived donors had higher diversity and more naive CD4+ cells.

Every donor gave 9 to 10 milliliters of peripheral blood. This clonotype was seen more than once but under ten times. Its cognate antigen is unknown. In addition, the sample was reused for a study of T cells of mothers and their children.

Material: blood. This receptor was obtained from a girl aged 2-10 years in good health. The chain recombines TRBV28 with TRBJ2-1, with TRBD2 matching over 9 bases. The end of the DNA aligns better with TRBJ2-7, so the J call may be wrong. The CDR3 DNA is TGTGCCAGCAGTTCGGGGCGGGAGGGCTCCTACGAGCAGTACTTC. This codes for CASSSGREGSYEQYF.